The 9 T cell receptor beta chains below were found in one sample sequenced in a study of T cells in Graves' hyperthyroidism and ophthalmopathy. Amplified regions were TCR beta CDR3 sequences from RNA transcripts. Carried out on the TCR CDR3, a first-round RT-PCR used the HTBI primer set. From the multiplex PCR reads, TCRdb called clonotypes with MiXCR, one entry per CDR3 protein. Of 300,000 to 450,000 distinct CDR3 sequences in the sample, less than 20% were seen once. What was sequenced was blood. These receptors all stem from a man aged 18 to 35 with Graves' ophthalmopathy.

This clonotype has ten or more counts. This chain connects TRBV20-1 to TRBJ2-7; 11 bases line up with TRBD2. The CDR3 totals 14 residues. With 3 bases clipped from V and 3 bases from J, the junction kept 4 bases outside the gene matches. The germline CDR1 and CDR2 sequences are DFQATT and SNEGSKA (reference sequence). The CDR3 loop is CSARRLAGFYEQYF. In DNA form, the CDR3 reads TGCAGTGCTAGGAGACTAGCGGGGTTCTACGAGCAGTACTTC.

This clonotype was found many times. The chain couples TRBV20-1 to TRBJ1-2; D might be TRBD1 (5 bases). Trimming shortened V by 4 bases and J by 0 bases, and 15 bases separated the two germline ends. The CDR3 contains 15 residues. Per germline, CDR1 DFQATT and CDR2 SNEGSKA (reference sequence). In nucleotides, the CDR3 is TGCAGTGCTACCTACCCCGGCAGGGCTAACTATGGCTACACCTTC. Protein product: CSATYPGRANYGYTF.

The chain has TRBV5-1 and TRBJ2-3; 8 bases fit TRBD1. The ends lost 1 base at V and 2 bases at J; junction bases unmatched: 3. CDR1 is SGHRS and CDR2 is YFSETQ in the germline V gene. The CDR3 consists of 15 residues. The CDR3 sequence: CASSLMGQVTDTQYF. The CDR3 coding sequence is TGCGCCAGCAGCTTGATGGGACAGGTCACAGATACGCAGTATTTT.

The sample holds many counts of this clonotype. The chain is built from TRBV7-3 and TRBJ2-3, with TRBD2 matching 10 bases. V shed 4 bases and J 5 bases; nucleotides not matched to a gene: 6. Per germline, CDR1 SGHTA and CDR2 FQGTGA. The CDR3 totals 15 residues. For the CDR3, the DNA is TGTGCCAGCAGCTCCAGCGGGGGGGCCCTAGATACGCAGTATTTT. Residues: CASSSSGGALDTQYF. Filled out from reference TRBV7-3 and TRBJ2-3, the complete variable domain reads GAGVSQTPSNKVTEKGKYVELRCDPISGHTALYWYRQSLGQGPEFLIYFQGTGAADDSGLPNDRFFAVRPEGSVSTLKIQRTERGDSAVYLCASSSSGGALDTQYFGPGTRLTVL.

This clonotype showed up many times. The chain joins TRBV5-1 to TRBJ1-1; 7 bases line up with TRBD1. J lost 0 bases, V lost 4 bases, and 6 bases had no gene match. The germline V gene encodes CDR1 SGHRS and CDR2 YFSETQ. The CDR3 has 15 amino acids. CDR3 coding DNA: TGCGCCAGCAGCAGGTCCGGGACAGTGAACACTGAAGCTTTCTTT. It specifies CASSRSGTVNTEAFF.

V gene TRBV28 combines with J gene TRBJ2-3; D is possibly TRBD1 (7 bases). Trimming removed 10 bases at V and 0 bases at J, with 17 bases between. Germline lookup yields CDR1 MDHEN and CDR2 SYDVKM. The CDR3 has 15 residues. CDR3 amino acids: CATMQGGESTDTQYF. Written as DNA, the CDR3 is TGTGCCACCATGCAGGGGGGCGAGAGCACAGATACGCAGTATTTT. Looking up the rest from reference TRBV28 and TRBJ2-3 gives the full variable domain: DVKVTQSSRYLVKRTGEKVFLECVQDMDHENMFWYRQDPGLGLRLIYFSYDVKMKEKGDIPEGYSVSREKKERFSLILESASTNQTSMYLCATMQGGESTDTQYFGPGTRLTVL.

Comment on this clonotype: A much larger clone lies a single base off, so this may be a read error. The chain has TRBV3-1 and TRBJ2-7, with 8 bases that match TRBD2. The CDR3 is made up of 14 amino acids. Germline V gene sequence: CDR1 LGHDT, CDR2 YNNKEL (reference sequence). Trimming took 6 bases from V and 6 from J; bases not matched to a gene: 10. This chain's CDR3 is CASSRGGPACEQYF. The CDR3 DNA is TGTGCCAGCAGTCGCGGGGGGCCCGCCTGCGAGCAGTACTTC.

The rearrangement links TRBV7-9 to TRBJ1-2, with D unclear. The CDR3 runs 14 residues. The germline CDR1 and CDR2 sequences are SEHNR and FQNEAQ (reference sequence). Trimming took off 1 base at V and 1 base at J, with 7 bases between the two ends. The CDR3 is CASSLVVVNYGYTF. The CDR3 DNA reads TGTGCCAGCAGCTTAGTAGTGGTTAACTATGGCTACACCTTC.

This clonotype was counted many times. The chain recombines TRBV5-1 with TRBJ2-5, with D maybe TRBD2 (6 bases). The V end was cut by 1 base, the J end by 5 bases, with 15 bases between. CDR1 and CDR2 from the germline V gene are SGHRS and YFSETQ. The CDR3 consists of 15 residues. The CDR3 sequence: CASSLSQGLQETQYF. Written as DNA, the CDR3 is TGCGCCAGCAGCTTGTCTCAGGGACTCCAGGAGACCCAGTACTTC.